The 20 T cell receptor beta chains below come from one sample, sequenced in a study of cytomegalovirus exposure and HLA in healthy donors. PCR used 60 Vbeta primers and 13 Jbeta primers. Here immunoSEQ multiplex PCR was the method, and the copy in TCRdb shows in-frame clones only, minus some. This table holds 80,000 to 100,000 clones, about 80% found once. What was sequenced was PBMCs. All receptors derive from a young man in good health and CMV-seropositive.

The chain recombines TRBV6-5 with TRBJ2-2; 10 bases are a match to TRBD2. The CDR3 runs 16 residues. Losses at the gene ends were 4 bases for V and 2 bases for J; bases not matched to a gene: 4. Germline V gene sequence: CDR1 MNHEY, CDR2 SVGAGI. CDR3 nucleotides: TGTGCCAGCAGTTCCCTAGCGGGGGTAAACACCGGGGAGCTGTTTTTT. Amino acid sequence: CASSSLAGVNTGELFF.

This chain connects TRBV19 to TRBJ1-5; D is perhaps TRBD1 (5 bases). Deletions cut 6 bases from V and 5 bases from J, with 14 bases between. The CDR3 length is 14 residues. CDR1 LNHDA and CDR2 SQIVND come from the germline V gene (reference sequence). DNA for the CDR3: TGTGCCAGTAGGGCCCAGGGTATCTATCAGCCCCAGCATTTT. Translated, it gives CASRAQGIYQPQHF. The full variable domain, in which reference TRBV19 and TRBJ1-5 provide the parts outside the CDR3, is DGGITQSPKYLFRKEGQNVTLSCEQNLNHDAMYWYRQDPGQGLRLIYYSQIVNDFQKGDIAEGYSVSREKKESFPLTVTSAQKNPTAFYLCASRAQGIYQPQHFGDGTRLSIL.

The rearrangement joins TRBV6-1 to TRBJ2-2; 8 bases match TRBD1. Germline CDR1 MNHNS, CDR2 SASEGT. This CDR3 comprises 15 residues. V gave up 7 bases and J gave up 1 base; unmatched junction bases: 5. As DNA, the CDR3 is TGTGCCAGCAAATTAGGACAGGGGAACACCGGGGAGCTGTTTTTT. Translated, it gives CASKLGQGNTGELFF.

The chain has TRBV15 and TRBJ2-7, with D maybe TRBD1 (8 bases). The germline CDR1 and CDR2 sequences are LNHNV and YYDKDF (reference sequence). This CDR3 has 16 amino acids. V lost 0 bases and J lost 3, with 15 bases in between. The DNA of the CDR3 is TGTGCCACCAGCAGAGAGGGGGGGACAGGAAACTACGAGCAGTACTTC. Its protein is CATSREGGTGNYEQYF.

The chain links TRBV5-1 to TRBJ2-2, with TRBD2 matching 13 bases. V was clipped by 4 bases and J by 2 bases; unmatched bases: 5. The CDR3 totals 17 residues. Germline V gene lookup returns CDR1 SGHRS and CDR2 YFSETQ. CDR3 bases: TGCGCCAGCAGCCCCTGGACTAGCGGGGGTAACACCGGGGAGCTGTTTTTT. Its protein is CASSPWTSGGNTGELFF. The entire variable domain, with the rest obtained from reference TRBV5-1 and TRBJ2-2, is as follows: KAGVTQTPRYLIKTRGQQVTLSCSPISGHRSVSWYQQTPGQGLQFLFEYFSETQRNKGNFPGRFSGRQFSNSRSEMNVSTLELGDSALYLCASSPWTSGGNTGELFFGEGSRLTVL.

This clone has just a few counts. The rearrangement uses TRBV5-1 and TRBJ1-4, with D possibly being TRBD1 (5 bases). Germline V gives CDR1 SGHRS, CDR2 YFSETQ. The ends were cut back, 2 bases at V and 8 bases at J, with 13 bases in the middle. The CDR3 is 14 residues long. The CDR3 nucleotides read TGCGCCAGCAGCTTCGGTGGGGCCCGGGAAAAACTGTTTTTT. Its translation: CASSFGGAREKLFF.

The rearrangement joins TRBV4-2 to TRBJ1-2; tentative D call: TRBD1 (5 bases). CDR1 is LGHNA, CDR2 YNFKEQ, per germline. The CDR3 extends over 15 amino acids. V lost 1 base and J lost 4, with 13 bases in between. The CDR3 coding sequence is TGTGCCAGCAGCCAAGTACCCCAGGGCGGCTATGGCTACACCTTC. Translated, it gives CASSQVPQGGYGYTF.

This clone was detected only once. The chain is built from TRBV28 and TRBJ1-1; perhaps TRBD1 as D (5 bases). V dropped 3 bases and J dropped 5 bases, with 13 bases sitting between them. From germline, CDR1 is MDHEN and CDR2 SYDVKM. There are 14 residues in the CDR3. The CDR3 coding sequence is TGTGCCAGCAGTTTCCGGGGGGGGAAAACTGAAGCTTTCTTT. Its protein is CASSFRGGKTEAFF.

This chain joins TRBV2 and TRBJ2-7; 8 bases agree with TRBD2. The CDR3 has 16 amino acids. Germline CDR1 reads SNHLY; CDR2 reads FYNNEI. V lost 1 base to trimming and J lost 2 bases; unmatched junction nucleotides: 7. CDR3 sequence: CASSEGASGQTYEQYF. The DNA of the CDR3 is TGTGCCAGCAGTGAAGGGGCTAGCGGGCAAACCTACGAGCAGTACTTC. Together with reference TRBV2 and TRBJ2-7, the CDR3 gives the full variable domain: EPEVTQTPSHQVTQMGQEVILRCVPISNHLYFYWYRQILGQKVEFLVSFYNNEISEKSEIFDDQFSVERPDGSNFTLKIRSTKLEDSAMYFCASSEGASGQTYEQYFGPGTRLTVT.

This chain joins TRBV7-3 and TRBJ2-3; unclear D gene. The CDR3 has 13 residues. Germline CDR1 reads SGHTA; CDR2 reads FQGTGA. V was shortened by 5 bases and J by 6 bases, with 12 bases between the two germline ends. The CDR3 sequence: CASSPRLSDTQYF. For the CDR3, the DNA is TGTGCCAGCAGCCCGCGGCTGAGTGATACGCAGTATTTT.

V is TRBV7-2 and J is TRBJ1-1; no definite D call. Trimming left V 5 bases short and J 6 bases short, with 10 bases between. Germline lookup yields CDR1 SGHTA and CDR2 FQGNSA. There are 12 residues in the CDR3. This CDR3 is CASSAGVPEAFF. The CDR3 region has the DNA TGTGCCAGCAGCGCCGGGGTCCCTGAAGCTTTCTTT.

This clone has only a few counts. The V call is TRBV5-1, the J call TRBJ2-2, with 11 nucleotides matching TRBD1. This CDR3 is 15 amino acids long. Germline V lookup: CDR1 SGHRS, CDR2 YFSETQ. The V gene end was trimmed by 3 bases and the J gene end by 3 bases; junction bases not matched to a gene: 1. In nucleotides, the CDR3 is TGCGCCAGCAGCTGGACAGGGGGCGACACCGGGGAGCTGTTTTTT. It codes for CASSWTGGDTGELFF.

This clone was observed a few times. The V gene is TRBV6-4, the J gene TRBJ1-5, with a tentative D call TRBD1 (5 bases). CDR3 length equals 13 residues. Germline CDR1 and CDR2: MRHNA and SNTAGT. The CDR3 DNA sequence: TGTACGTCGGAGGGGTGCGGGGATCAGCCCCAGCATTTT. Its protein is CTSEGCGDQPQHF.

This clone was recorded only once. CDR3 residues: CASSSPGQGGEKLFF. The CDR3 DNA follows: TGTGCCAGCAGCAGCCCGGGACAGGGAGGTGAAAAACTGTTTTTT. The chain couples TRBV27 to TRBJ1-4; 9 bases match TRBD1. Trimming cost V 6 bases and J 7 bases; bases outside gene matches: 9. There are 15 residues in the CDR3. From germline, CDR1 is MNHEY and CDR2 SMNVEV (reference sequence).

The chain has TRBV5-1 and TRBJ2-7; 8 nucleotides match TRBD2. The CDR3 runs to 17 residues. Germline loops: CDR1 SGHRS, CDR2 YFSETQ. J lost 5 bases, V lost 3 bases, and 16 bases had no gene match. In DNA form, the CDR3 reads TGCGCCAGCAGCTACGATCCTCGGCTGAGCGGGGGCGACGAGCAGTACTTC. Amino acid sequence: CASSYDPRLSGGDEQYF.

V is TRBV9 and J is TRBJ2-2, with a possible D match to TRBD1 (6 bases). Germline V gene sequence: CDR1 SGDLS, CDR2 YYNGEE. The CDR3 is 13 amino acids. Trimming removed 6 bases from V and 4 bases from J, with 10 bases in between. The CDR3: CASKQGTTGELFF. CDR3 nucleotides: TGTGCCAGCAAACAGGGTACCACCGGGGAGCTGTTTTTT. Looking up the rest from reference TRBV9 and TRBJ2-2 gives the full variable domain: DSGVTQTPKHLITATGQRVTLRCSPRSGDLSVYWYQQSLDQGLQFLIQYYNGEERAKGNILERFSAQQFPDLHSELNLSSLELGDSALYFCASKQGTTGELFFGEGSRLTVL.

The chain employs TRBV5-1 and TRBJ2-3, with TRBD2 matching over 10 bases. Germline loops: CDR1 SGHRS, CDR2 YFSETQ. The V and J ends lost 0 bases and 5 bases, in that order; junction bases with no gene match: 6. The CDR3 loop spans 16 amino acids. In DNA, the CDR3 is TGCGCCAGCAGCTTGGGGCTAGCGGGGGTTATAGATACGCAGTATTTT. Translated, it gives CASSLGLAGVIDTQYF.

This clone appeared a few times. In the same sample, other DNA sequences code for this CDR3. The chain links TRBV7-2 to TRBJ1-5, with D maybe TRBD1 (5 bases). The germline V gene has CDR1 SGHTA and CDR2 FQGNSA. This CDR3 spans 15 amino acids. Trimming took off 1 base at V and 3 bases at J, with 10 bases between the two ends. CDR3 amino acids: CASSLVAGPNQPQHF. The CDR3 DNA follows: TGTGCCAGCAGCTTAGTGGCAGGGCCCAATCAGCCCCAGCATTTT.

This chain connects TRBV10-2 to TRBJ2-2; TRBD2 agrees at 9 bases. Germline values: CDR1 WSHSY, CDR2 SAAADI. V shed 7 bases and J 4 bases; nucleotides not matched to a gene: 7. This CDR3 contains 15 residues. CDR3 bases: TGCGCCAGCACAAGGGGCGGGGGGGCCACCGGGGAGCTGTTTTTT. It yields the protein CASTRGGGATGELFF.

The V and J genes are TRBV19 and TRBJ2-5, with TRBD1 matching over 9 bases. CDR3 length: 17 amino acids. The germline gives CDR1 LNHDA, CDR2 SQIVND (reference sequence). Unmatched junction bases numbered 13, after V lost 7 bases and J lost 1 base. The CDR3 DNA reads TGTGCCAGTACCCGCCGGGACAGGGTGTCTGGCCAAGAGACCCAGTACTTC. It is translated as CASTRRDRVSGQETQYF.